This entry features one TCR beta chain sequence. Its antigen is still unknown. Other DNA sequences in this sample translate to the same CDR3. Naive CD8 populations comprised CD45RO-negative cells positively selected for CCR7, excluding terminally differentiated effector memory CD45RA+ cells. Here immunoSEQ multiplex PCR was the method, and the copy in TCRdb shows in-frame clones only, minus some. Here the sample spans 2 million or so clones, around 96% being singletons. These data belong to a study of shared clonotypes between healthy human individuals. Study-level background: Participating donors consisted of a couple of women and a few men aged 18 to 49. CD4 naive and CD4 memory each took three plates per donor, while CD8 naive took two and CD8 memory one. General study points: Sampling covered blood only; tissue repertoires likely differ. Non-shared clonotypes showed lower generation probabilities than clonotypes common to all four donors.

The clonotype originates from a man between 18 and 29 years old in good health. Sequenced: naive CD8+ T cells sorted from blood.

As DNA, the CDR3 is TGTGCCAGCAGCTTAGGAGGGGGGGGCTACGAGCAGTACTTC. This gives the protein CASSLGGGGYEQYF. The chain has TRBV11-2 and TRBJ2-7; D perhaps matches TRBD2 (7 bases). V was shortened by 1 base and J by 3 bases, with 10 bases between the two germline ends. The CDR3 consists of 14 residues. From germline, CDR1 is SGHAT and CDR2 FQNNGV.